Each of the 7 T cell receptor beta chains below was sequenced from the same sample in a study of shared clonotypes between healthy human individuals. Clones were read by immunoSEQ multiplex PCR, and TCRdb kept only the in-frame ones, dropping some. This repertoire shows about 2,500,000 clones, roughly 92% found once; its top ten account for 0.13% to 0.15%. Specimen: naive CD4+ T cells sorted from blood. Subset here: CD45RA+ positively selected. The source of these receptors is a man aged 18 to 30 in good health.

CDR3 in DNA: TGTGCCAGCAGCTTCCACAGGGGCTCTGTGGATACGCAGTATTTT. It translates to CASSFHRGSVDTQYF. The chain employs TRBV5-6 and TRBJ2-3, with 7 positions matching TRBD1. The V gene's germline CDR1 is SGHDT and CDR2 YYEEEE. The J segment lost 6 bases and the V segment lost 2 bases, leaving 9 bases of the junction unmatched. CDR3 length equals 15 residues.

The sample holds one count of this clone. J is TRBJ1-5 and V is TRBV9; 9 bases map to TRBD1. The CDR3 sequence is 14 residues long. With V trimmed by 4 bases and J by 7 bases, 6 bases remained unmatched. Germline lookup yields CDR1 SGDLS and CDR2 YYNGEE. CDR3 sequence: CASSSGTGRQPQHF. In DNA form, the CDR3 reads TGTGCCAGCAGCAGCGGGACAGGGAGGCAGCCCCAGCATTTT.

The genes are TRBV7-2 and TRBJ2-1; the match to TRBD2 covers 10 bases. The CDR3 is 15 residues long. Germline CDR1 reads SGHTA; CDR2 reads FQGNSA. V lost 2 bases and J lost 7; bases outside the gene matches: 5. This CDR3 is CASSLLAGVVNEQFF. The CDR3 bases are TGTGCCAGCAGCTTACTAGCGGGAGTGGTAAATGAGCAGTTCTTC.

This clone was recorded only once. The CDR3 loop reads CAWDRGRLTEAFF. In DNA, the CDR3 is TGTGCCTGGGACAGGGGGCGATTAACTGAAGCTTTCTTT. V usage is TRBV30 and J usage is TRBJ1-1; 10 bases fit TRBD1. Germline lookup yields CDR1 GTSNPN and CDR2 SVGIG (reference sequence). The CDR3 loop spans 13 amino acids. The trim removed 5 bases at V and 5 bases at J, leaving 5 bases unmatched.

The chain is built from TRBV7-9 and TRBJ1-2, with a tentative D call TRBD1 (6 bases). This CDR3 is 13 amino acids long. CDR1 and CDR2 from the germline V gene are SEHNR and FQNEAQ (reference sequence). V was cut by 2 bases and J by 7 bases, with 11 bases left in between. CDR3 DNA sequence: TGTGCCAGCAGCTTAACAGGGTCCTCTGGCTACACCTTC. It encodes CASSLTGSSGYTF.

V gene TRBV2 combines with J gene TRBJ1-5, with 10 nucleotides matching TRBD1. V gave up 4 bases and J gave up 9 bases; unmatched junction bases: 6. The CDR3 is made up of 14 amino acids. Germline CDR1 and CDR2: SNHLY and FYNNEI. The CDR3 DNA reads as TGTGCCAGCAGTGGGACAGGGGGTATGGGGCCCCAGCATTTT. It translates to CASSGTGGMGPQHF.

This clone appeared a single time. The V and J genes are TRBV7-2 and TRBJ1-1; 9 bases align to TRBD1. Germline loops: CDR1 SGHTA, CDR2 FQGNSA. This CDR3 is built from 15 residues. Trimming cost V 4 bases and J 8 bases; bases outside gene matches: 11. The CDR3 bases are TGTGCCAGCAGCTCTAGGGGCCGGGACAGGGTGGAAGCTTTCTTT. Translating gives CASSSRGRDRVEAFF.